This entry is about one T cell receptor beta chain. The antigen is undetermined. Naive CD8 cells comprised CD45RO-negative, CCR7-positively selected cells, excluding terminally differentiated effector memory CD45RA+ cells. It was at deep level that the assay was run. Each PCR replicate from the sorted subsets contained 150 to 200 ng DNA, which is some 32,000 T cell genomes. TCRdb's table, derived via immunoSEQ multiplex PCR, lists solely in-frame clones and lacks some. The sample consists of about 2.2 million clones, approximately 92% of them appearing once. This specimen belongs to a study of shared clonotypes between healthy human individuals. For the study at large: Each donor contributed plates that comprised three CD4 naive, three CD4 memory, two CD8 naive and one CD8 memory.

Whole-study results and caveats: A handful of donors showed sharing of approximately 5% of naive CD4 clonotypes.

In germline, CDR1 is SGHVS, CDR2 FNYEAQ. Trimming pared 2 bases from V and 6 bases from J, leaving 13 bases between. The CDR3 length is 15 residues. V and J are TRBV7-6 and TRBJ2-2; perhaps TRBD1 as D (5 bases). The source is a young man in good health. Some clones in this sample may be carry-over from other donors' samples. Sequenced: naive CD8+ T cells from PBMCs. This chain's CDR3 is CASSLPGFEAGELFF. The CDR3 DNA reads as TGTGCCAGCAGCTTACCAGGGTTTGAGGCCGGGGAGCTGTTTTTT.